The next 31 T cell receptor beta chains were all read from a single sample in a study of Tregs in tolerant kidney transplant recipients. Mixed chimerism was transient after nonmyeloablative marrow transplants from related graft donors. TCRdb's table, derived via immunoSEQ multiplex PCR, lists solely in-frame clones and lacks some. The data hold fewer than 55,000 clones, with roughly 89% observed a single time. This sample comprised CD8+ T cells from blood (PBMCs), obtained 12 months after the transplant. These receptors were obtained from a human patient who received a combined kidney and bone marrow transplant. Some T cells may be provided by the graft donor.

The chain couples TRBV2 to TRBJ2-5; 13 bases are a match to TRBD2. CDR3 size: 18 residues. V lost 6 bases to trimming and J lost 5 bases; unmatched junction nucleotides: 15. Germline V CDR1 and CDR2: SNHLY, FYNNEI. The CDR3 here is CASRKNVLAGGALETQYF. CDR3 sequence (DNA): TGTGCCAGCAGAAAGAATGTACTAGCGGGGGGGGCCCTGGAGACCCAGTACTTC. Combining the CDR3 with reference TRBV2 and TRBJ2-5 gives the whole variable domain EPEVTQTPSHQVTQMGQEVILRCVPISNHLYFYWYRQILGQKVEFLVSFYNNEISEKSEIFDDQFSVERPDGSNFTLKIRSTKLEDSAMYFCASRKNVLAGGALETQYFGPGTRLLVL.

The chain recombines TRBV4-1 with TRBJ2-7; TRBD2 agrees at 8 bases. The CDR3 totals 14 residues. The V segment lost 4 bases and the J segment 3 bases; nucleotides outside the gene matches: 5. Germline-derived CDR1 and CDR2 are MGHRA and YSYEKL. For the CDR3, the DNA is TGCGCCAGCAGCCTTCGGACTAGCAGCTACGAGCAGTACTTC. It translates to CASSLRTSSYEQYF.

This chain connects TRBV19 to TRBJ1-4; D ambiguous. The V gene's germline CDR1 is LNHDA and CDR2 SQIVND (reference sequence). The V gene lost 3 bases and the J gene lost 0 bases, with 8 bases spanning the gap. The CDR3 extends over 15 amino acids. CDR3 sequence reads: CASSMTPATNEKLFF. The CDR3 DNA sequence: TGTGCCAGTAGTATGACTCCAGCAACTAATGAAAAACTGTTTTTT.

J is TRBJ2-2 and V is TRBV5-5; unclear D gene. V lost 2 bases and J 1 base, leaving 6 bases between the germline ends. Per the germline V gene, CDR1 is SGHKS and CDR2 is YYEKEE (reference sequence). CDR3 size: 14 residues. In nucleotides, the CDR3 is TGTGCCAGCAGCTTACCAGGGAACACCGGGGAGCTGTTTTTT. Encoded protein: CASSLPGNTGELFF.

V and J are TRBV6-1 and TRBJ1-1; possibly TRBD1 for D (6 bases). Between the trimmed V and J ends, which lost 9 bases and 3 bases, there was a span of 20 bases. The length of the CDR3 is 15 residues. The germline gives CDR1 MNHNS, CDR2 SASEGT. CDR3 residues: CASPSPAGAHTEAFF. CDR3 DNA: TGTGCCAGTCCCTCACCGGCAGGGGCTCACACTGAAGCTTTCTTT.

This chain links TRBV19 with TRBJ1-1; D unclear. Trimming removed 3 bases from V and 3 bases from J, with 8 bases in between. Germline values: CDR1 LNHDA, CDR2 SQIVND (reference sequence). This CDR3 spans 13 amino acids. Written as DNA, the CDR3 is TGTGCCAGTAGTATGGGCCACTACACTGAAGCTTTCTTT. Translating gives CASSMGHYTEAFF.

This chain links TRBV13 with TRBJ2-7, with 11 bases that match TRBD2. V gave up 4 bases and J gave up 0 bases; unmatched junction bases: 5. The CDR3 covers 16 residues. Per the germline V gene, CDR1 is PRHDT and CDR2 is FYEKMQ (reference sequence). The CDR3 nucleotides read TGTGCCAGCAGCTCTAATAGCGGGAGGGCCTCCTACGAGCAGTACTTC. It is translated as CASSSNSGRASYEQYF. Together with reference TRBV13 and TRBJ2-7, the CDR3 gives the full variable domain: AAGVIQSPRHLIKEKRETATLKCYPIPRHDTVYWYQQGPGQDPQFLISFYEKMQSDKGSIPDRFSAQQFSDYHSELNMSSLELGDSALYFCASSSNSGRASYEQYFGPGTRLTVT.

The CDR3 spells CASSVGTDTGELFF. The CDR3 nucleotides are TGTGCCAGCAGCGTAGGGACAGACACCGGGGAGCTGTTTTTT. The genes are TRBV9 and TRBJ2-2, with D perhaps TRBD1 (6 bases). Trimming stripped 0 bases from V and 3 bases from J, with 6 bases between. Germline V CDR1 and CDR2: SGDLS, YYNGEE. The CDR3 has 14 residues. The whole variable domain, filled in from reference TRBV9 and TRBJ2-2, reads DSGVTQTPKHLITATGQRVTLRCSPRSGDLSVYWYQQSLDQGLQFLIQYYNGEERAKGNILERFSAQQFPDLHSELNLSSLELGDSALYFCASSVGTDTGELFFGEGSRLTVL.

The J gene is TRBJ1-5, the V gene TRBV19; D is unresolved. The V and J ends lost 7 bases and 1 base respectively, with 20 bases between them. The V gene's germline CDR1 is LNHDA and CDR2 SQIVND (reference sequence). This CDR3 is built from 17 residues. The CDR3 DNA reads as TGTGCCAGTAAAGAGAATCCCTTCCTGTTAAGCAATCAGCCCCAGCATTTT. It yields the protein CASKENPFLLSNQPQHF.

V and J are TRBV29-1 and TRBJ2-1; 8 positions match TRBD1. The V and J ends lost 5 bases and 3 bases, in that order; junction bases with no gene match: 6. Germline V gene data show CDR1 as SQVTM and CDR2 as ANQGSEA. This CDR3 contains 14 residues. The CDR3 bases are TGCAGCGTTTCGAGGACAGGGAACTACAATGAGCAGTTCTTC. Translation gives CSVSRTGNYNEQFF.

CDR3 in amino acids: CASSQWPLTDTQYF. Here the CDR3 DNA reads TGCGCCAGCAGCCAATGGCCTCTCACAGATACGCAGTATTTT. The chain employs TRBV4-1 and TRBJ2-3; D is uncertain. The CDR3 length is 14 residues. Germline V lookup: CDR1 MGHRA, CDR2 YSYEKL. Trimming cost V 2 bases and J 2 bases, with 8 bases left between them.

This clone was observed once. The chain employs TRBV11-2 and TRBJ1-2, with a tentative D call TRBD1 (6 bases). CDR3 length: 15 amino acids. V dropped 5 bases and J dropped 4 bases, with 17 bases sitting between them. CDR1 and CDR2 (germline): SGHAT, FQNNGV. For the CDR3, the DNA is TGTGCCAGCAGCCCAATCAGGGGCAGCTTCTATGGCTACACCTTC. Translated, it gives CASSPIRGSFYGYTF.

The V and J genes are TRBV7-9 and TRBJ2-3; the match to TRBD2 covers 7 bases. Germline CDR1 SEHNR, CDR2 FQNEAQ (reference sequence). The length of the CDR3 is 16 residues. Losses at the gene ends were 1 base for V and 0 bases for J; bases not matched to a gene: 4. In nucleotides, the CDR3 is TGTGCCAGCAGCTTAGGAGTTAGCGGGAGCACAGATACGCAGTATTTT. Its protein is CASSLGVSGSTDTQYF.

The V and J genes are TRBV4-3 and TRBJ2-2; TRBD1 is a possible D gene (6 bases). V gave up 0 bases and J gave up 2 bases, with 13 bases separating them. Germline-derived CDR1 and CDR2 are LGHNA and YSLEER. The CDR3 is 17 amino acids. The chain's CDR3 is CASSQDFTGHNTGELFF. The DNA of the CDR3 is TGCGCCAGCAGCCAAGATTTCACAGGGCACAACACCGGGGAGCTGTTTTTT.

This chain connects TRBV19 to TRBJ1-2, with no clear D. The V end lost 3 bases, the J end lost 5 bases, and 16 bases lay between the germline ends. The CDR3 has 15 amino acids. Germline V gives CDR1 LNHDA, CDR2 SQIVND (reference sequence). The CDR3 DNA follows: TGTGCCAGTAGTATCTTTGTTCGGACGGGGTATGGCTACACCTTC. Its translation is CASSIFVRTGYGYTF.

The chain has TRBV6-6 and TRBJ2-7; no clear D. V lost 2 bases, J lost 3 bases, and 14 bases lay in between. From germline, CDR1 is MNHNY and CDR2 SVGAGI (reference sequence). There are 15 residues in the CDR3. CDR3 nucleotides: TGTGCCAGCAGTTACAGTCCTCAACTACTCTACGAGCAGTACTTC. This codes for CASSYSPQLLYEQYF.

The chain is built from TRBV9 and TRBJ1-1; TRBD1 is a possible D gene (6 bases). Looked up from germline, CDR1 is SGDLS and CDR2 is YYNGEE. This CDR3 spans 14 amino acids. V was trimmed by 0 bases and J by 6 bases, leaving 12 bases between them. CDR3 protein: CASSVADRIAEAFF. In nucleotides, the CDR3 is TGTGCCAGCAGCGTAGCGGACAGAATAGCTGAAGCTTTCTTT.

CDR3 region: CASSEEGVRYEQYF. CDR3 DNA sequence: TGTGCCAGCAGTGAAGAGGGGGTCCGATACGAGCAGTACTTC. The chain combines TRBV2 with TRBJ2-7; possible D gene TRBD1, 6 bases. Per the germline V gene, CDR1 is SNHLY and CDR2 is FYNNEI. Trimming removed 1 base from V and 4 bases from J, with 11 bases in between. The CDR3 runs to 14 residues.

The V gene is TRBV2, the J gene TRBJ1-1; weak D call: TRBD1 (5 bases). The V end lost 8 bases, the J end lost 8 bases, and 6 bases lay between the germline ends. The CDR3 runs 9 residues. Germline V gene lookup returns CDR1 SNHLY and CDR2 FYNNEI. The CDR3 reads CASGGEAFF. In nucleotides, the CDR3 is TGTGCCAGCGGGGGGGAAGCTTTCTTT.

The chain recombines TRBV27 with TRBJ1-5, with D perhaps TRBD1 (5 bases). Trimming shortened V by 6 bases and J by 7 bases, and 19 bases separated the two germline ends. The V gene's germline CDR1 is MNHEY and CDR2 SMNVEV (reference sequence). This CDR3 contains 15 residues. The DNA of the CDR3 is TGTGCCAGCAGCCTGGGGGGGGTGGGGTCCCAGCCCCAGCATTTT. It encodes CASSLGGVGSQPQHF.

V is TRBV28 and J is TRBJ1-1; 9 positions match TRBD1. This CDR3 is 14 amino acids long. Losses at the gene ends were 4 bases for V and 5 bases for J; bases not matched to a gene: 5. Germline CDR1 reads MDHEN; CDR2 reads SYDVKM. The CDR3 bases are TGTGCCAGCAGTTACAGGGGGCGTCGGACTGAAGCTTTCTTT. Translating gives CASSYRGRRTEAFF.

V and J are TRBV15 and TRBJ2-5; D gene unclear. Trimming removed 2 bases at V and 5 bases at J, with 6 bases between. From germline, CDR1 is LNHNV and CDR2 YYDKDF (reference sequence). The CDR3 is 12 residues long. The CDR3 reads CATSRTQETQYF. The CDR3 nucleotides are TGTGCCACCAGCAGAACACAGGAGACCCAGTACTTC.

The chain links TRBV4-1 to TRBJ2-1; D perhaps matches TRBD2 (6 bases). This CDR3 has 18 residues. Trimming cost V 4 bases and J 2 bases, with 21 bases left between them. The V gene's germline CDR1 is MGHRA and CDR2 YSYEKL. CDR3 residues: CASSLLGRLDGAYNEQFF. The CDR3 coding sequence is TGCGCCAGCAGCCTTCTCGGCCGACTAGATGGAGCCTACAATGAGCAGTTCTTC.

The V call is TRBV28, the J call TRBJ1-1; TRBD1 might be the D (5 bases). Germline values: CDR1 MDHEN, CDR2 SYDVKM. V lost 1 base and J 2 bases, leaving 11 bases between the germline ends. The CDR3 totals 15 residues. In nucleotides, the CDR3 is TGTGCCAGCAGTTTATCCATGCAGGGTAACACTGAAGCTTTCTTT. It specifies CASSLSMQGNTEAFF.

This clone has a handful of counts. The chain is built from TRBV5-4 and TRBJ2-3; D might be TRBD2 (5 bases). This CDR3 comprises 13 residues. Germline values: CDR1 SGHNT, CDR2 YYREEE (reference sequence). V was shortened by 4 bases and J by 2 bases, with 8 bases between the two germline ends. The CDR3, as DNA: TGTGCCAGCAGCGGACTGCTCACAGATACGCAGTATTTT. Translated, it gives CASSGLLTDTQYF.

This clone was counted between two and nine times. CDR3 in DNA: TGTGCCAGTTTAGCGGGAGGTCACACAGATACGCAGTATTTT. Protein: CASLAGGHTDTQYF. The V gene is TRBV6-1, the J gene TRBJ2-3; TRBD2 aligns across 10 bases. The CDR3 covers 14 residues. Germline V gives CDR1 MNHNS, CDR2 SASEGT. After removal of 9 bases from V and 2 bases from J, the junction contained 5 bases not matched to a gene.

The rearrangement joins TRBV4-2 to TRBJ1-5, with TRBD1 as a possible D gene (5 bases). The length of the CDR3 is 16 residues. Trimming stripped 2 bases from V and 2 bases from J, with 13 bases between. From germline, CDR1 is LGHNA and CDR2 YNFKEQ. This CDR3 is CASSQLVREGNQPQHF. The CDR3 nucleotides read TGTGCCAGCAGCCAATTAGTCAGGGAGGGCAATCAGCCCCAGCATTTT.

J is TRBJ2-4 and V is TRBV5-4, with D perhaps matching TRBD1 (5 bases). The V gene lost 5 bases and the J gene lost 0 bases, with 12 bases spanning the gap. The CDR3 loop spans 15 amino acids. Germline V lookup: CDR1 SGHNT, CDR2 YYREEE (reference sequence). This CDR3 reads CASSQTGPAKNIQYF. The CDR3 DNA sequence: TGTGCCAGCAGTCAAACAGGCCCAGCCAAAAACATTCAGTACTTC.

The CDR3 sequence: CASSPDRETSGKVGDEQFF. CDR3 sequence (DNA): TGTGCCAGCAGCCCCGACAGAGAGACTAGCGGGAAGGTGGGGGATGAGCAGTTCTTC. V is TRBV7-6 and J is TRBJ2-1, with 11 bases matching TRBD2. CDR1 and CDR2 from the germline V gene are SGHVS and FNYEAQ. CDR3 length: 19 residues. V shed 5 bases, J shed 8 bases, and the junction held 20 bases outside the gene matches. The full variable domain, with the rest looked up from reference TRBV7-6 and TRBJ2-1, is GAGVSQSPRYKVTKRGQDVALRCDPISGHVSLYWYRQALGQGPEFLTYFNYEAQQDKSGLPNDRFSAERPEGSISTLTIQRTEQRDSAMYRCASSPDRETSGKVGDEQFFGPGTRLTVL.

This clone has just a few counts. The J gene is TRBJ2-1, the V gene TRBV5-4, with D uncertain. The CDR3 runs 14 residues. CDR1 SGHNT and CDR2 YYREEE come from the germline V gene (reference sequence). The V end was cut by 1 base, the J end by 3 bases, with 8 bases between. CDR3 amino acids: CASSLRQDYNEQFF. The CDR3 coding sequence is TGTGCCAGCAGCTTGCGGCAGGACTACAATGAGCAGTTCTTC.

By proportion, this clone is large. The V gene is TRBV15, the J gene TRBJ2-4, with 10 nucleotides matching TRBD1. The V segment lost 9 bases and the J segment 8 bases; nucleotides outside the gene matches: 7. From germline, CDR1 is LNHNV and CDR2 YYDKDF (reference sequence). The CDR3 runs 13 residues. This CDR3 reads CATTTGGDDIQYF. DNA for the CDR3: TGTGCCACTACGACAGGGGGCGATGACATTCAGTACTTC.